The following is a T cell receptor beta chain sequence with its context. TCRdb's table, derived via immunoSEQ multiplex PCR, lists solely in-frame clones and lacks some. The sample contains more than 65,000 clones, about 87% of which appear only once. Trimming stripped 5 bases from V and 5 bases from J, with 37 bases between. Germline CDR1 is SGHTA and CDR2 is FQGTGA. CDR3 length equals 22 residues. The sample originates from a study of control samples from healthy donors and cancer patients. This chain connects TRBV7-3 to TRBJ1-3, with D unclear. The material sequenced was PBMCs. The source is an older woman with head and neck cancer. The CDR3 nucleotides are TGTGCCAGCAGCCAAACGCATATCCTAACCGGGCGCATCAGTGGTCCGCGAAACACCATATATTTT. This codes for CASSQTHILTGRISGPRNTIYF. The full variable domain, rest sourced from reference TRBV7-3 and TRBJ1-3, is GAGVSQTPSNKVTEKGKYVELRCDPISGHTALYWYRQSLGQGPEFLIYFQGTGAADDSGLPNDRFFAVRPEGSVSTLKIQRTERGDSAVYLCASSQTHILTGRISGPRNTIYFGEGSWLTVV.